A single TCR beta chain is shown here with its context. Premalignant or tumor cells were enriched by macro-dissection after pathologic assessment. This sample was included in a study of immune evolution from preneoplasia to lung adenocarcinoma. The table came from immunoSEQ multiplex PCR; TCRdb's copy has only in-frame clones and leaves some out. The sample records about 8,300 clones, around 85% being singletons. CDR3 size: 16 residues. Per the germline V gene, CDR1 is SNHLY and CDR2 is FYNNEI. With V trimmed by 6 bases and J by 2 bases, 5 bases remained unmatched. The receptor was derived from a person between 45 and 75 years old with lung adenocarcinoma. Sample: FFPE invasive lung adenocarcinoma tissue. The V call is TRBV2, the J call TRBJ2-3; 13 nucleotides agree with TRBD2. The CDR3 DNA sequence: TGTGCCAGCAGGCGCGGACTAGCGGGAGCCACAGATACGCAGTATTTT. It translates to CASRRGLAGATDTQYF.